These T cell receptor beta chains were read from a single sample in a study of T cells after yellow fever vaccination. MiXCR was run by TCRdb on the 5' RACE reads, yielding one entry per CDR3 protein. The sample has 250,000 to 350,000 distinct CDR3 sequences, approximately 8% seen once. The source was CD4+ T cells sorted from PBMCs, collected 5 days after the yellow fever booster vaccination. The receptors derive from a man between 18 and 29 years old who received the YFV17D yellow fever vaccine. Each CDR3 is given without its conserved first and last residue. Each record gives: J gene, V gene, clone size, CDR3 protein. Expanded clones are given a class, and other clones once, few, many or no size at all.

TRBJ2-3 TRBV18 - ASSPQTDPDTQY
TRBJ2-5 TRBV20-1 few SASRGRSQETQY
TRBJ2-7 TRBV4-3 few ASSQDSYRATYEQY
TRBJ2-1 TRBV12-3/TRBV12-4 - ASSWSFGGGGINEQF
TRBJ1-1 TRBV4-2 many ASSHLDRNTEAF
TRBJ2-6 TRBV5-1 - ASRAGDRTSGANVLT
TRBJ1-1 TRBV5-1 - ASSLAPGNGAF
TRBJ1-2 TRBV11-2 - ASSPRGHEYGYT
TRBJ2-4 TRBV7-2 few ASEAGGGAKNIQY
TRBJ2-1 TRBV5-1 - ASSLIAVDEQF
TRBJ2-2 TRBV10-3 - AISEPQNTGELF
TRBJ1-5 TRBV20-1 - SASRTGYAQPQH
TRBJ1-5 TRBV7-8 many ASSLDYRGGQPQH
TRBJ1-2 TRBV28 few ASSYQRYGYT
TRBJ2-7 TRBV3-1 few ASSQQISLGEQY
TRBJ2-1 TRBV7-9 - ASSLAGSHEQF
TRBJ2-3 TRBV5-1 few ASSPQPSGGTDTQY
TRBJ1-4 TRBV20-1 many SARDRTNEKLF
TRBJ2-3 TRBV29-1 few SVATGAYTDTQY
TRBJ2-1 TRBV7-3 - ASSPTQTSYNEQF
TRBJ1-5 TRBV2 few ASSPRAGAQH
TRBJ2-7 TRBV4-2 many ASSHRDRDYEQY
TRBJ2-3 TRBV7-2 - ASPPSTSGGAGDTQY
TRBJ1-6 TRBV6-1 many ASSEVAGYSPLH
TRBJ1-1 TRBV18 many ASSLIHRANTEAF
TRBJ1-1 TRBV5-1 few ASSLTGIRTEAF
TRBJ2-1 TRBV12-3/TRBV12-4 many ASAPGRDEQF
TRBJ1-3 TRBV7-9 - ASSFGPGPGNTIY
TRBJ1-2 TRBV4-3 few ASSRSRDLYT
TRBJ2-4 TRBV20-1 few SARGGGFGNIQY
TRBJ2-4 TRBV7-3 - ASSLGGTTPVGIQY
TRBJ1-3 TRBV11-2 few ASSSLTGRSNTIY
TRBJ2-3 TRBV7-9 few ASSALLGGADTQY
TRBJ1-2 TRBV19 once ASNRRRGYGYT
TRBJ2-7 TRBV18 few ASSPRTGVSYEQY
TRBJ2-3 TRBV5-6 many ASSPRGAGVKTDTQY
TRBJ1-3 TRBV18 few ASSRTDGSGNTIY
TRBJ1-6 TRBV5-5 few ASSPQGANSPLH
TRBJ1-5 TRBV4-2 many ASSQGIDQPQH
TRBJ1-2 TRBV12-3/TRBV12-4 - ASSLVRRGHGGYT
TRBJ1-5 TRBV24-1 few ATSDASRSQPQH
TRBJ1-2 TRBV2 - ASSEQGRSIYGYT
TRBJ2-2 TRBV3-1 - ASSRASGSSYLF
TRBJ2-2 TRBV11-2 many ALQGGGTGELF
TRBJ2-5 TRBV24-1 many ATSAGLAGGSETQY
TRBJ1-2 TRBV5-1 - ASSLGQDVGYT
TRBJ2-5 TRBV19 - ASSVLAGTSETQY
TRBJ2-7 TRBV5-1 many ASSERPGVPYEQY
TRBJ2-7 TRBV7-9 many ASRRGADGEQY
TRBJ1-2 TRBV28 few ASGVHRRDGYT
TRBJ2-3 TRBV5-4 - ASSRGTVPSTDTQY
TRBJ2-1 TRBV4-3 - ASSQAERDSTHEQF
TRBJ1-2 TRBV5-4 few ASSLVGSENGYT
TRBJ2-1 TRBV4-3 - ASSHGQGPSYNEQF
TRBJ2-5 TRBV18 few ASSPFSGQGETQY
TRBJ1-6 TRBV20-1 few SASQTDSPLH
TRBJ2-6 TRBV5-1 few ASSLWSGAGANVLT